This TCR beta chain originates from a study of glioma-infiltrating T cells (TCRdb year 2016). A note on the overall study: The low-grade gliomas were WHO grade II oligodendrogliomas or astrocytomas, while the glioblastomas were WHO grade IV tumors sampled at initial diagnosis rather than at recurrent diagnosis. The study sequenced TCR alpha- and beta-chain repertoires from glioma tissue, from non-neoplastic brain tissue and from matched peripheral blood mononuclear cells. The paired cohort was made up of three low-grade glioma patients, 7 to 9 primary glioblastoma patients and three non-glioma patients who contributed non-neoplastic brain tissue. Glioma patients received dexamethasone for six or fewer days before surgery. For blood libraries, the target was 4.5- to 10-fold sequencing coverage of some 980,000 peripheral T cells. To gauge divergence between tissue and blood T-cell populations, every tissue-infiltrating repertoire was compared against the peripheral blood repertoire from the same patient.

A note on this clonotype: The target of this receptor is not known. Base quality data are lacking; no much larger clone is found one base away.

CDR1 and CDR2 were assigned from the germline V gene as MNHNS and SASEGT. The CDR3 starts with the cysteine, ends with the phenylalanine, and has 15 residues. The only DNA kept is the CDR3, 45 bases in frame from the first base. V is reduced by 6 bases and J by 1 base, leaving a spacing of 12 bases between them. TCR alpha and beta CDR3 regions were amplified with the iRepertoire nested amplicon-rescue multiplex PCR (arm-PCR) platform from RNA. The input for one-step reverse transcription and amplification was about 100-450 ng of either tissue mRNA or PBMC total RNA. Following bead purification, Illumina adapters were added by a secondary multiplex PCR, and libraries between 200 and 400 bp were gel-purified. The libraries contained internal 6-nucleotide barcodes that were used for demultiplexing. Sequencing of the libraries was done on an Illumina MiSeq using 2x220 or 2x250 nucleotide paired-end reads. Turning to the authors' computational methods: Paired reads were merged using FLASH 1.2.11 and were aligned to the GRCh37 human genome using BWA-MEM, after which TRA and TRB reads were extracted. An IMGT-derived reference of cassette sequences and CDR3 motifs, with pseudogenes included, was used for V and J assignment. Reads were translated in three frames, and productive CDR3s were defined as those with a C...FGXG motif and no stop codons. Unique combinations of V-J cassette pair and CDR3 amino acid sequence were defined as clonotypes. Filtering of reads was based on Hamming distance, with the threshold set by the sequence error rate of each sample in mapped regions. TCRdb took the public reads, trimmed them with fastp at Q25, ran MiXCR for clone calling and kept in-frame beta chains. Each entry merges the rows of one CDR3 protein and shows their most common DNA and genes. These V and J calls derive from TCRdb rather than the authors' analysis. The sample table lists roughly 350,000 distinct CDR3 sequences, roughly two fifths of them with a count of one. The top ten clonotypes cover about 12% of the sample.

Results and caveats for the whole study, not just this receptor: Very few CDR3 sequences were shared between tissue and blood, attributed to high CDR3 diversity and limited sampling. Group comparisons were based on small numbers of patients: three non-neoplastic, three low-grade glioma and seven to nine glioblastoma patients. Patients with low tissue-blood divergence were marked by a signature set of shared blood CDR3 motifs, and that set was depleted in highly divergent patients. VJ-independent divergence between tissue and blood was below expectation in non-neoplastic patients but above expectation in all gliomas, especially low-grade gliomas.

Immediately after resection, surgical brain or tumor specimens were cryofrozen in liquid nitrogen, with peripheral blood cells collected concurrently. The receptor chain draws on TRBV6-1 and TRBJ2-2, and the D gene may be TRBD1, 5 bases matching. The material sequenced was glioma tissue, nonneoplastic brain tissue, or PBMCs (not recorded which). This clonotype was obtained from a human donor with low-grade glioma or glioblastoma, undergoing nonglioma brain surgery, or in good health (not recorded which). The CDR3 reads as follows: CASSKDDRNTGELFF. The DNA reads as follows: TGTGCCAGCAGCAAAGATGACAGGAACACCGGGGAGCTGTTTTTT.